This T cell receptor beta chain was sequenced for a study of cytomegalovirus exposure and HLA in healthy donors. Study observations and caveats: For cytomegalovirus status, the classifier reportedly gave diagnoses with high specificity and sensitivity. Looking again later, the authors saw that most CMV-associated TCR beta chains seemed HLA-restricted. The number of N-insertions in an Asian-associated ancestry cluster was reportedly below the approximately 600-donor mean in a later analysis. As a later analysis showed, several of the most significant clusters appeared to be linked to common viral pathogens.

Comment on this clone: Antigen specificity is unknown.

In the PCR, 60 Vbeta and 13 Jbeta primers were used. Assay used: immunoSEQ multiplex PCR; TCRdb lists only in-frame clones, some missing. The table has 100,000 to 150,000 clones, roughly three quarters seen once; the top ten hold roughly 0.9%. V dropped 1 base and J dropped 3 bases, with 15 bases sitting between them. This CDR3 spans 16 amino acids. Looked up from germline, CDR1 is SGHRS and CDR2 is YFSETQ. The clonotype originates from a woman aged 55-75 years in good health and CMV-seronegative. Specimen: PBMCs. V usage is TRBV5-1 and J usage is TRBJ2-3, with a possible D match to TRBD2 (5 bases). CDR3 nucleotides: TGCGCCAGCAGCTTGAGGGTGGAGGAAAGGACAGATACGCAGTATTTT. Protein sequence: CASSLRVEERTDTQYF.